A selection of T cell receptor beta chains follows, all from one sample in a study of cytomegalovirus exposure and HLA in healthy donors. The data were produced by immunoSEQ multiplex PCR, yet TCRdb's version contains in-frame clones alone and is incomplete. The table has under 150,000 clones, 81% seen once. Sequenced material: PBMCs. The source is a woman between 25 and 40 years old in good health and CMV-seronegative. The CDR3 runs from the conserved cysteine through the conserved F or W. Each record gives: D gene, V gene, clone size, J gene, CDR3 DNA, CDR3 protein. D genes are given only for firm matches. The size entry is marked missing in some rows and otherwise reads once, few, many or a size class.

D: .
V: TRBV5-1
size: .
J: TRBJ1-1
DNA: TGCGCCAGCAGCTTTGGGGGGGCCTGGGACACTGAAGCTTTCTTT
CDR3: CASSFGGAWDTEAFF

D: TRBD1
V: TRBV5-1
size: .
J: TRBJ2-3
DNA: TGCGCCAGCAGCTGGGGGCGGTGGGACAGGGGCACAGATACGCAGTATTTT
CDR3: CASSWGRWDRGTDTQYF

D: TRBD2
V: TRBV9
size: .
J: TRBJ2-3
DNA: TGTGCCAGCAGCGTTCTAGCGGGGGGCCTCACAGATACGCAGTATTTT
CDR3: CASSVLAGGLTDTQYF

D: .
V: TRBV6-5
size: few
J: TRBJ2-6
DNA: TGTGCCAGCAGTGCTAGCTCTGGGGCCAACGTCCTGACTTTC
CDR3: CASSASSGANVLTF

D: TRBD1
V: TRBV28
size: .
J: TRBJ1-1
DNA: TGTGCCGGAAAGACGGACAGGGAGAGCACTGAAGCTTTCTTT
CDR3: CAGKTDRESTEAFF

D: TRBD2
V: TRBV6-5
size: once
J: TRBJ2-5
DNA: TGTGCCAGCAGTTACTCGGGACTAGCGGGTTGGGAGACCCAGTACTTC
CDR3: CASSYSGLAGWETQYF

D: TRBD2
V: TRBV5-1
size: .
J: TRBJ2-7
DNA: TGCGCCAGCAGCTTTAGCGGGAGTCTCCACGAGCAGTACTTC
CDR3: CASSFSGSLHEQYF

D: .
V: TRBV6-5
size: .
J: TRBJ1-2
DNA: TGTGCCACCAAGACCCTCGCAGGGATCTATGGCTACACCTTC
CDR3: CATKTLAGIYGYTF

D: TRBD2
V: TRBV11-2
size: .
J: TRBJ2-1
DNA: TGTGCCAGCAGCTTTCTAGCGGGAGGGGCCGATGAGCAGTTCTTC
CDR3: CASSFLAGGADEQFF

D: .
V: TRBV11-3
size: .
J: TRBJ2-2
DNA: TGTGCCAGCAGCGACTGGACAGTATCCACCGGGGAGCTGTTTTTT
CDR3: CASSDWTVSTGELFF

D: TRBD2
V: TRBV5-1
size: .
J: TRBJ2-1
DNA: TGCGCCAGCAACTCCGGGACTAGCGTATACAATGAGCAGTTCTTC
CDR3: CASNSGTSVYNEQFF

D: TRBD1
V: TRBV27
size: .
J: TRBJ2-5
DNA: TGTGCCAGCAACCCTATCCGGGACAGTCAGAGGGAGACCCAGTACTTC
CDR3: CASNPIRDSQRETQYF

D: TRBD2
V: TRBV19
size: .
J: TRBJ2-3
DNA: TGTGCCAGTAGTATAAGAAGTGGGCTAGCGGGAGGCCCAATTAACACAGATACGCAGTATTTT
CDR3: CASSIRSGLAGGPINTDTQYF